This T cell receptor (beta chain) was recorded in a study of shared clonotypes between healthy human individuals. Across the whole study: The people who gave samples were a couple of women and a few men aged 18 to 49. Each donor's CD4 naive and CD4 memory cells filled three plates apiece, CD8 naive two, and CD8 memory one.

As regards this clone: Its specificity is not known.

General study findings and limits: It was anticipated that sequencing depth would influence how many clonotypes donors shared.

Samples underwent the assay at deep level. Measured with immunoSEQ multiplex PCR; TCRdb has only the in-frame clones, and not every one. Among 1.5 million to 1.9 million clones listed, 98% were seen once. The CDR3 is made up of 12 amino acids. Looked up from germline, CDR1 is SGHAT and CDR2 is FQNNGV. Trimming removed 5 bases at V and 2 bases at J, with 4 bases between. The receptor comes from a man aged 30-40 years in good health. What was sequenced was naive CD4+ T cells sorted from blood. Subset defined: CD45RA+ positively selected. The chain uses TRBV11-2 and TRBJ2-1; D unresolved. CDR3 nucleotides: TGTGCCAGCAGCCACCCCTACAATGAGCAGTTCTTC. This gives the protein CASSHPYNEQFF.